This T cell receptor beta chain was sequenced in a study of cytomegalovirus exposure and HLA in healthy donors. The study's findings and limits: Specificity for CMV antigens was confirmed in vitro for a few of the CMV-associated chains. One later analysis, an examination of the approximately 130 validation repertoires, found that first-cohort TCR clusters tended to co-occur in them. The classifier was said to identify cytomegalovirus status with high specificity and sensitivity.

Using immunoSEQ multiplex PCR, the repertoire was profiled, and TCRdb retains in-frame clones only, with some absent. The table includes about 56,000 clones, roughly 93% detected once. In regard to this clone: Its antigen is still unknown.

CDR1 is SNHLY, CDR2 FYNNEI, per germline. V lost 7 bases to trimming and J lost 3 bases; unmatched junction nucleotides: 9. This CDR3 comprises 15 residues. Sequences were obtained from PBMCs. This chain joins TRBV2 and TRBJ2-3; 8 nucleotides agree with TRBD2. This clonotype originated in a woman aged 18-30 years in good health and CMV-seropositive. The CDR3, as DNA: TGTGCCAGCAAGGGCAGGGTAGCGGGAACAGATACGCAGTATTTT. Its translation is CASKGRVAGTDTQYF.